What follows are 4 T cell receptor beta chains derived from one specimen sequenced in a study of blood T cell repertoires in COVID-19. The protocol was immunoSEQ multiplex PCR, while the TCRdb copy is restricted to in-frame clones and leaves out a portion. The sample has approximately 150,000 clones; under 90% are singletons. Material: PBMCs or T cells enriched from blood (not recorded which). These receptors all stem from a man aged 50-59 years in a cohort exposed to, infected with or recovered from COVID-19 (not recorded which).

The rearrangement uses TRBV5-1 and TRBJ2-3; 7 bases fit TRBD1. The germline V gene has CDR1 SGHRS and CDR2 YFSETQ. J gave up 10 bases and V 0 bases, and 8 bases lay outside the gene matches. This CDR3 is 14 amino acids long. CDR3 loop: CASSLEGGVVAQYF. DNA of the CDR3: TGCGCCAGCAGCTTGGAAGGGGGCGTTGTGGCGCAGTATTTT.

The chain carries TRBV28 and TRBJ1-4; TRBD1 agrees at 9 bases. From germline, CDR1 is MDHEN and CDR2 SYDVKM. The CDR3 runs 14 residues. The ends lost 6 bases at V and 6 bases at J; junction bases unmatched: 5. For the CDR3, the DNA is TGTGCCAGCAGCCTAACAGGGGGCTATGAAAAACTGTTTTTT. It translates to CASSLTGGYEKLFF.

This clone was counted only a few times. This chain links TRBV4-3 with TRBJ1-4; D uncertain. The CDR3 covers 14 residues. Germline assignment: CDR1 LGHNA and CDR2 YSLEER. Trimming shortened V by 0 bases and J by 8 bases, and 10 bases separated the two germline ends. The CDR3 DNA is TGCGCCAGCAGCCAAGAGCGAGGGAGAGAAAAACTGTTTTTT. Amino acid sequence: CASSQERGREKLFF.

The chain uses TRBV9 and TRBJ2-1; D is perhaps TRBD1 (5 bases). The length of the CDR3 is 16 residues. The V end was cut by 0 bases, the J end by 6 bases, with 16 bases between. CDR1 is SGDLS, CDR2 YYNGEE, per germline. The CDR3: CASSVADSRLVNEQFF. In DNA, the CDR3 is TGTGCCAGCAGCGTAGCAGACAGCCGCTTGGTCAATGAGCAGTTCTTC. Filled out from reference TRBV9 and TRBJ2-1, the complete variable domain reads DSGVTQTPKHLITATGQRVTLRCSPRSGDLSVYWYQQSLDQGLQFLIQYYNGEERAKGNILERFSAQQFPDLHSELNLSSLELGDSALYFCASSVADSRLVNEQFFGPGTRLTVL.